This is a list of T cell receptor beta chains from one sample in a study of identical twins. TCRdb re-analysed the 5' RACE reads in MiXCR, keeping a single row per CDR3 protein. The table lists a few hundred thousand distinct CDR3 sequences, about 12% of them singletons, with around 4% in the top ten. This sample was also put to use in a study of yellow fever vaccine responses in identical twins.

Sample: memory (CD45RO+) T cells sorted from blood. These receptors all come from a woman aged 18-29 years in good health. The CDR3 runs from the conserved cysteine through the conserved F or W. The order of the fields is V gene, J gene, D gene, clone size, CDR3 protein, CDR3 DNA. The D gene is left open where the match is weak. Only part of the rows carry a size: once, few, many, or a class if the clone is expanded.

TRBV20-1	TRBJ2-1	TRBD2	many	CSARDRLAGVYNEQFF	TGCAGTGCTAGAGATCGGCTAGCGGGGGTCTACAATGAGCAGTTCTTC
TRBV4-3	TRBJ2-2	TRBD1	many	CASSQDYGTVNTGELFF	TGCGCCAGCAGCCAAGATTACGGGACAGTAAACACCGGGGAGCTGTTTTTT
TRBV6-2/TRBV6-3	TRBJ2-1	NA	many	CASTPELDRRSNEQFF	TGTGCCAGCACCCCAGAGTTGGACCGCAGATCGAATGAGCAGTTCTTC
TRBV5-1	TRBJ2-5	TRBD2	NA	CASRLSGTSDKETQYF	TGCGCCAGCAGACTCAGCGGGACTAGCGACAAAGAGACCCAGTACTTC
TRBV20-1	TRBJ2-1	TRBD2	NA	CSARGLAGGRDNEQFF	TGCAGTGCCCGGGGACTAGCGGGAGGAAGGGACAATGAGCAGTTCTTC
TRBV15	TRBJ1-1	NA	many	CATSRYGNTEAFF	TGTGCCACCAGCAGATACGGGAACACTGAAGCTTTCTTT
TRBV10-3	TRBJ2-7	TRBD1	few	CAISDGTGTEQYF	TGTGCCATCAGTGACGGGACAGGGACCGAGCAGTACTTC
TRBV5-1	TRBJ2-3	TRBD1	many	CASSYPPGQGAADTQYF	TGCGCCAGCAGCTATCCTCCGGGACAGGGAGCGGCAGATACGCAGTATTTT
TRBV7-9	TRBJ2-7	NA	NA	CASSPSSGTINSYEQYF	TGTGCCAGCAGCCCCTCGTCCGGGACCATTAACTCCTACGAGCAGTACTTC
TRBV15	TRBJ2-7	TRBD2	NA	CATSRDRASGSYEQYF	TGTGCCACCAGCAGAGATCGGGCTAGCGGGAGCTACGAGCAGTACTTC
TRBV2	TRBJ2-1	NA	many	CASSRQLSSYNEQFF	TGTGCCAGCAGTCGACAGTTAAGCTCCTACAATGAGCAGTTCTTC
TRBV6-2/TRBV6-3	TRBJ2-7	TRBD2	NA	CASSLAGGASSYEQYF	TGTGCCAGCAGTCTAGCGGGCGGAGCCTCTTCCTACGAGCAGTACTTC
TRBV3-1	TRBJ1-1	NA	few	CASSRRNTEAFF	TGTGCCAGCAGCCGCCGTAACACTGAAGCTTTCTTT
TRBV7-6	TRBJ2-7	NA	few	CASSLTVASSYEQYF	TGTGCCAGCAGCTTAACAGTAGCCAGCTCCTACGAGCAGTACTTC